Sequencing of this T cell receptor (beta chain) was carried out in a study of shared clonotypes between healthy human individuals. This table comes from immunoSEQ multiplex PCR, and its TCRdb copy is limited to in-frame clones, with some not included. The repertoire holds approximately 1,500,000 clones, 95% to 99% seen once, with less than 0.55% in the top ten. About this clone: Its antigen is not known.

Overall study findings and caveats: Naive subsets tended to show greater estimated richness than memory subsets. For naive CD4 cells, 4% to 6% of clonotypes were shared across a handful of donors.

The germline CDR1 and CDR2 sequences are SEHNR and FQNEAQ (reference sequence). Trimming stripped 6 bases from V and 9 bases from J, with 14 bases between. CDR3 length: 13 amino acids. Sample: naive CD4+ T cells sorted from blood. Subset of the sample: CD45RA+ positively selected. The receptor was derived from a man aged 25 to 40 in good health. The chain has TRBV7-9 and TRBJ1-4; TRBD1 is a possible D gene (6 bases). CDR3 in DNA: TGTGCCAGCAGTGGAGGGCAGGGGAAAAAACTGTTTTTT. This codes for CASSGGQGKKLFF.